This note documents a single T cell receptor beta chain sequence. Genomic DNA per cell subset filled all wells of several immunoSEQ plates. The data were produced by immunoSEQ multiplex PCR, yet TCRdb's version contains in-frame clones alone and is incomplete. The sample has 500,000 or so clones, 90% to 96% seen once; the top ten hold 0.064%. This entry is derived from a study of shared clonotypes between healthy human individuals. For the study at large: Three plates each covered CD4 naive and memory; CD8 naive two, CD8 memory one.

The CDR3 consists of 13 residues. Germline V lookup: CDR1 GTSNPN, CDR2 SVGIG (reference sequence). V dropped 2 bases and J dropped 4 bases, with 9 bases sitting between them. Sequences were obtained from naive CD4+ T cells sorted from blood. Documented subset: CD45RA+ positively selected. V usage is TRBV30 and J usage is TRBJ1-5; D remains unclear. This receptor was identified in a woman in her 30s in good health. CDR3 coding DNA: TGTGCCTGGAGTCTAAGGGCAAATCAGCCCCAGCATTTT. Protein sequence: CAWSLRANQPQHF.